These 2 T cell receptor beta chains were sequenced from one sample in a study of cytomegalovirus exposure and HLA in healthy donors. The primer mix had 60 Vbeta and 13 Jbeta primers. Produced via immunoSEQ multiplex PCR; TCRdb's table is partial and in-frame only. Altogether about 140,000 clones are present, 88% being singletons, with the ten largest covering 0.45% to 0.55%. The source material was PBMCs. All receptors derive from a woman aged 40 to 50 in good health and CMV-seronegative.

This sequence joins TRBV6-5 and TRBJ1-1, with no clear D. Germline values: CDR1 MNHEY, CDR2 SVGAGI. V shed 2 bases and J shed 1 base, with 8 bases lying between them. This CDR3 is built from 14 residues. The CDR3 DNA follows: TGTGCCAGCAGTTACATGAGGCGGAACACTGAAGCTTTCTTT. Protein: CASSYMRRNTEAFF.

In this sample, this clone turned up once. The chain is built from TRBV28 and TRBJ2-7, with 11 bases aligning to TRBD2. Germline CDR1 is MDHEN and CDR2 is SYDVKM. This CDR3 contains 16 residues. J gave up 5 bases and V 6 bases, and 12 bases lay outside the gene matches. The CDR3 region is CASRNDTSGSLHEQYF. In DNA form, the CDR3 reads TGTGCCAGCAGAAATGACACTAGCGGGAGTCTCCACGAGCAGTACTTC.